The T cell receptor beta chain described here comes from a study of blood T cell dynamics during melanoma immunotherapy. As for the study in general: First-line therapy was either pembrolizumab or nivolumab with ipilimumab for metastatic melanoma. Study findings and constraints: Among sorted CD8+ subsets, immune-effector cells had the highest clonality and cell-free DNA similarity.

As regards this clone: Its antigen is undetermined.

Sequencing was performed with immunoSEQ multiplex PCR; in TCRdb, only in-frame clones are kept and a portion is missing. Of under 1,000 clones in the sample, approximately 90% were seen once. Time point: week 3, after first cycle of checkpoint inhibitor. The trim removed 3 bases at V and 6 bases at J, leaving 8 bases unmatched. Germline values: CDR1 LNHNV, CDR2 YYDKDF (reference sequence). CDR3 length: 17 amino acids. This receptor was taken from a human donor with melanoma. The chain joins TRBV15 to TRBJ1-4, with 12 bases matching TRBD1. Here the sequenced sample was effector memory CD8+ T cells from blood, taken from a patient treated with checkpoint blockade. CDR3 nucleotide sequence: TGTGCCACCAGCAGGGGACAGGGGGCGGCAAACTATGAAAAACTGTTTTTT. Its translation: CATSRGQGAANYEKLFF.